Listed here are 21 T cell receptor beta chains from one sample, sequenced in a study of T cells after yellow fever vaccination. TCRdb reanalysed the 5' RACE reads using MiXCR and keeps one entry per CDR3 protein. The data contain about 230,000 distinct CDR3 sequences, 6.5% to 7.5% of them singletons. The sample was CD4+ T cells sorted from PBMCs, taken on the day of the yellow fever booster vaccination. These receptors came from a man aged 30-40 years who received the YFV17D yellow fever vaccine.

This clonotype was recorded at least ten times. This sequence joins TRBV29-1 and TRBJ2-2, with 8 bases fitting TRBD2. Per germline, CDR1 SQVTM and CDR2 ANQGSEA. V dropped 7 bases and J dropped 2; count of bases not matched to a gene: 3. This CDR3 has 13 amino acids. The CDR3 region has the DNA TGCAGCGCGGCGGGGGGAAACACCGGGGAGCTGTTTTTT. Translating gives CSAAGGNTGELFF.

This clonotype was seen at least ten times. The chain combines TRBV7-9 with TRBJ2-1; the D is unclear. CDR3 length: 15 amino acids. V was shortened by 5 bases and J by 4 bases, with 15 bases between the two germline ends. The V gene's germline CDR1 is SEHNR and CDR2 FQNEAQ (reference sequence). CDR3 region: CASSLGQTLYNEQFF. CDR3 nucleotide sequence: TGTGCCAGCAGCCTCGGGCAAACCCTATACAATGAGCAGTTCTTC. The full variable domain, its missing parts supplied by reference TRBV7-9 and TRBJ2-1, is DTGVSQNPRHKITKRGQNVTFRCDPISEHNRLYWYRQTLGQGPEFLTYFQNEAQLEKSRLLSDRFSAERPKGSFSTLEIQRTEQGDSAMYLCASSLGQTLYNEQFFGPGTRLTVL.

The CDR3 protein is CASTPSGSFGEQFF. CDR3 bases: TGTGCCAGTACACCTAGCGGGAGTTTCGGTGAGCAGTTCTTC. This rearrangement joins TRBV7-9 to TRBJ2-1; 10 bases match TRBD2. Per the germline V gene, CDR1 is SEHNR and CDR2 is FQNEAQ (reference sequence). Trimming removed 9 bases from V and 9 bases from J; junction bases left unmatched: 11. The CDR3 loop spans 14 amino acids.

As for this clonotype: A much bigger clone sits one base away, suggesting this may be a read error. The gene calls are TRBV6-5 and TRBJ2-2; D is uncertain. Germline assignment: CDR1 MNHEY and CDR2 SVGAGI. This CDR3 comprises 16 residues. CDR3 sequence reads: CGSSYAGFTNTGELFF. In nucleotides, the CDR3 is TGTGGCAGCAGTTACGCCGGGTTTACGAACACCGGGGAGCTGTTTTTT.

The V gene is TRBV5-1, the J gene TRBJ2-7, with D possibly TRBD1 on 6 matching bases. Germline-derived CDR1 and CDR2 are SGHRS and YFSETQ. CDR3 length equals 14 residues. V shed 4 bases and J shed 6 bases, with 17 bases lying between them. CDR3 loop: CASSTGTLTFEQYF. In nucleotides, the CDR3 is TGCGCCAGCAGCACCGGGACACTTACCTTCGAGCAGTACTTC.

In its sample, this clonotype was seen a few times. The chain combines TRBV9 with TRBJ2-1, with TRBD2 matching 7 bases. CDR1 and CDR2 (germline): SGDLS, YYNGEE. The CDR3 is 16 residues long. Germline trimming cut 3 bases from V and 5 bases from J; bases unmatched to any gene: 11. CDR3 coding DNA: TGTGCCAGCAGCGCAACCGGGACTAAAGAAAACAATGAGCAGTTCTTC. It encodes CASSATGTKENNEQFF.

The rearrangement joins TRBV3-1 to TRBJ1-5; D unclear. Deletions cut 4 bases from V and 3 bases from J, with 13 bases between. CDR1 is LGHDT, CDR2 YNNKEL, per germline (reference sequence). The CDR3 runs to 15 residues. In nucleotides, the CDR3 is TGTGCCAGCAGCCCCTCAACAGAAATCAATCAGCCCCAGCATTTT. Protein sequence: CASSPSTEINQPQHF.

There are a few counts of this clonotype. The V gene is TRBV18, the J gene TRBJ2-5, with D maybe TRBD1 (5 bases). Germline V gives CDR1 KGHSH, CDR2 LQKENI. CDR3 length: 16 amino acids. V lost 0 bases to trimming and J lost 6 bases, with 17 bases between them. The CDR3 DNA reads TGTGCCAGCTCACCACCGCTTGAAGGGGTCGGAAAGACCCAGTACTTC. Its translation is CASSPPLEGVGKTQYF.

The rearrangement joins TRBV24-1 to TRBJ2-7; D possibly matches TRBD1 or TRBD2 (5 bases each). Trimming left V 2 bases short and J 13 bases short, with 14 bases between. This CDR3 comprises 12 residues. Germline CDR1 is KGHDR and CDR2 is SFDVKD. The CDR3, as DNA: TGTGCCACCAGTGATTCCCCGGGACGGGTATACTTC. Protein product: CATSDSPGRVYF.

The table lists this clonotype with many counts. The chain carries TRBV20-1 and TRBJ2-7, with TRBD2 matching 9 bases. This CDR3 comprises 16 residues. Per the germline V gene, CDR1 is DFQATT and CDR2 is SNEGSKA (reference sequence). The V gene end was trimmed by 0 bases and the J gene end by 4 bases; junction bases not matched to a gene: 10. DNA of the CDR3: TGCAGTGCTAGAGATCCAATGGCGGGAGGGACTTACGAGCAGTACTTC. It specifies CSARDPMAGGTYEQYF.

With regard to this clonotype: A read error may account for a junction end that differs from germline. The chain couples TRBV6-2 or TRBV6-3 to TRBJ2-1; D call uncertain. CDR1 and CDR2 from the germline V gene are MNHEY and SVGEGT. The CDR3 length is 15 residues. Here the CDR3 reads CASSYWLPNANKQFF. The CDR3 DNA follows: TGTGCCAGCAGTTACTGGCTTCCGAACGCCAATAAGCAGTTCTTC.

This clonotype came up many times. The chain has TRBV3-1 and TRBJ2-3, with 7 bases that match TRBD2. Germline trimming cut 3 bases from V and 4 bases from J; bases unmatched to any gene: 7. Germline loops: CDR1 LGHDT, CDR2 YNNKEL (reference sequence). The CDR3 loop spans 15 amino acids. CDR3 nucleotide sequence: TGTGCCAGCAGCCAGTGGACCGGGAGGTCAGATACGCAGTATTTT. Protein sequence: CASSQWTGRSDTQYF.

This clonotype has just a few counts. The rearrangement uses TRBV11-2 and TRBJ2-5, with TRBD2 matching over 10 bases. J lost 4 bases, V lost 4 bases, and 6 bases had no gene match. This CDR3 has 15 amino acids. Germline-derived CDR1 and CDR2 are SGHAT and FQNNGV. The CDR3 region has the DNA TGTGCCAGCAGCTCCCCAGCGGGAGGGAGAGAGACCCAGTACTTC. This gives the protein CASSSPAGGRETQYF.

This clonotype was counted ten times or more. In DNA form, the CDR3 reads TGCGCCAGCAGCTTGGAACTAGCGGGAGGGCCGTCAAAATACTTC. This codes for CASSLELAGGPSKYF. The chain has TRBV5-1 and TRBJ2-7, with 13 bases lining up with TRBD2. The germline V gene encodes CDR1 SGHRS and CDR2 YFSETQ. This CDR3 has 15 residues. Germline trimming cut 0 bases from V and 13 bases from J; bases unmatched to any gene: 10.

The V call is TRBV7-2, the J call TRBJ2-5; D not certain. This CDR3 has 13 amino acids. V lost 0 bases and J lost 0, with 2 bases in between. Germline CDR1 SGHTA, CDR2 FQGNSA. This chain's CDR3 is CASSLANQETQYF. In DNA form, the CDR3 reads TGTGCCAGCAGCTTAGCGAACCAAGAGACCCAGTACTTC.

This clonotype showed up many times. This chain links TRBV3-1 with TRBJ2-5; weak D call: TRBD1 (6 bases). Trimming shortened V by 8 bases and J by 1 base, and 20 bases separated the two germline ends. The CDR3 has 16 amino acids. From germline, CDR1 is LGHDT and CDR2 YNNKEL (reference sequence). The chain's CDR3 is CASRKAWRTAQETQYF. CDR3 sequence (DNA): TGTGCCAGCCGCAAAGCCTGGAGGACAGCCCAAGAGACCCAGTACTTC.

Ten or more counts support this clonotype. This chain uses TRBV2 with TRBJ2-2; D is unclear. The length of the CDR3 is 13 residues. V gave up 7 bases and J gave up 3 bases, with 9 bases separating them. CDR1 is SNHLY and CDR2 is FYNNEI in the germline V gene. Written as DNA, the CDR3 is TGTGCCAGCAACCAACAGTACACCGGGGAGCTGTTTTTT. Its protein is CASNQQYTGELFF.

This clonotype came up many times. The CDR3 protein is CASSASLKETQYF. The CDR3 bases are TGTGCCAGCAGCGCTTCCCTTAAAGAGACCCAGTACTTC. The chain joins TRBV9 to TRBJ2-5; D is uncertain. Germline CDR1 is SGDLS and CDR2 is YYNGEE. The length of the CDR3 is 13 residues. Deletions cut 3 bases from V and 3 bases from J, with 9 bases between.

For the CDR3, the DNA is TGTGCCAGCAGCCCCTGGGACAGGGCAAATGATGGCTACACCTTC. Translation gives CASSPWDRANDGYTF. The V and J genes are TRBV5-5 and TRBJ1-2; 9 positions agree with TRBD1. Unmatched junction bases numbered 10, after V lost 4 bases and J lost 6 bases. This CDR3 has 15 residues. CDR1 and CDR2 from the germline V gene are SGHKS and YYEKEE (reference sequence).

This clonotype was detected only a few times. V usage is TRBV12-3 or TRBV12-4 and J usage is TRBJ2-5, with D perhaps TRBD2 (6 bases). This CDR3 is built from 15 residues. Trimming cost V 6 bases and J 0 bases, with 14 bases left between them. The CDR3 DNA reads as TGTGCCAGCAGGCCATCAGGAGGGGACCAAGAGACCCAGTACTTC. Protein sequence: CASRPSGGDQETQYF.

On this clonotype: This clone may be a read error of a much larger clone one base away. J is TRBJ2-2 and V is TRBV12-3 or TRBV12-4; the D gene is possibly TRBD2 (6 bases). The CDR3 contains 16 residues. CDR3 nucleotide sequence: TGTGTCAGCAGTTTGGGGACTGCCCGGGGCACCGGGGAGCTGTTTTTT. Amino acid sequence: CVSSLGTARGTGELFF.